This TCR beta chain is drawn from a study of cytomegalovirus exposure and HLA in healthy donors. Study-wide results and limits: A classifier reportedly called cytomegalovirus status with high sensitivity and specificity. Generally TCR sequences proved uncommon, though certain public TCRs appeared in numerous donors.

The PCR made use of 60 Vbeta and 13 Jbeta primers. Only in-frame clones appear in the TCRdb table, and some are missing; sequencing was by immunoSEQ multiplex PCR. The specimen's table records 75,000 to 100,000 clones. To note about this clone: What it recognizes is unknown.

Sequencing was performed on PBMCs. The source of this sequence is a woman in her fifties or sixties in good health and CMV-seronegative.

The CDR3 bases are TGTGCCAGCTCACCGGGACTAGACGTCGAGCAGTACTTC. It translates to CASSPGLDVEQYF. This chain connects TRBV18 to TRBJ2-7, with 8 nucleotides matching TRBD2. The CDR3 loop spans 13 amino acids. The V gene's germline CDR1 is KGHSH and CDR2 LQKENI. The ends lost 3 bases at V and 6 bases at J; junction bases unmatched: 4.